The entry below describes one TCR beta chain. Authors' analysis steps: Reference gene primer amplification gave nucleated cell count estimates. TCRdb keeps only in-frame clones here, not all; method: immunoSEQ multiplex PCR. From that table come the V and J calls and clone size; the DNA was used to work out D and trimming. The data show fewer than 250,000 clones, about 83% seen once. This sample stems from a study of blood T cell repertoires in COVID-19. As for the study in general: The cDNA or gDNA used as material had been derived from T cells, B-cell-depleted T cells, or PBMCs.

Those enrolled, adults aged roughly 18 to 100 years, came from 20 to 25 US areas. CDR1 is SGHKS, CDR2 YYEKEE, per germline (reference sequence). The CDR3 runs 15 residues. V lost 3 bases, J lost 3 bases, and 13 bases lay in between. The chain recombines TRBV5-5 with TRBJ2-1; a possible D gene is TRBD1 (6 bases). Input material: PBMCs or T cells enriched from blood (not recorded which). The receptor comes from a woman aged 40 to 50 who had been exposed to COVID-19. The CDR3 region has the DNA TGTGCCAGCAGCTCGAGACAGGCTGGCTACAATGAGCAGTTCTTC. Its translation: CASSSRQAGYNEQFF.